This T cell receptor beta chain was profiled in a study of cytomegalovirus exposure and HLA in healthy donors. Background on the study: Ancestry clustering placed 81% of over 300 genotyped donors in the Caucasian-associated cluster.

General study results and limits: Analysis was carried out at a later point, and it linked a missense DCLRE1C variant to TCR beta V- and J-gene trimming. In presence/absence analyses, roughly uniform sequencing depth across donors was assumed.

The CDR3 totals 15 residues. From germline, CDR1 is SEHNR and CDR2 FQNEAQ (reference sequence). Trimming cost V 3 bases and J 4 bases, with 15 bases left between them. About this clone itself: What it binds is not known.

The PCR made use of 60 Vbeta and 13 Jbeta primers. Profiling relied on immunoSEQ multiplex PCR, and the TCRdb table lists in-frame clones only, not all of them. Of 250,000 to 350,000 clones listed, about nine tenths are singletons. Sequenced: PBMCs. J is TRBJ1-1 and V is TRBV7-9; no reliable D call. The receptor comes from a man aged 35 to 55 in good health and CMV-seropositive. The DNA of the CDR3 is TGTGCCAGCAGCTTCAGCGGCCATCAAGTCACTGAAGCTTTCTTT. Residues: CASSFSGHQVTEAFF.